This T cell receptor beta chain was documented in a study of blood T cells in healthy people across ages. V was clipped by 2 bases and J by 4 bases, with 17 bases between them. Germline CDR1 reads MGHDK; CDR2 reads SYGVNS. The CDR3 loop spans 16 amino acids. Primers used in a second PCR of roughly 6 to 11 cycles were a sample-barcoded 5' primer and a J-beta primer mix. Using its own MiXCR run on the 5' RACE reads, TCRdb lists one record per CDR3 protein. The sample contains about a million distinct CDR3 sequences, around 48% of which appear only once. The chain carries TRBV25-1 and TRBJ1-2, with D unresolved. Source material: blood. The sequence derives from a man aged 25 to 45 in good health. The chain's CDR3 is CASSESTAETLYGYTF. In nucleotides, the CDR3 is TGTGCCAGCAGTGAAAGTACGGCGGAGACGCTCTATGGCTACACCTTC.